Presented here are 19 T cell receptor beta chains from one specimen sequenced in a study of T-cell reconstitution after alpha-beta-depleted transplantation in children. Preparation of the TCRbeta library involved a method that used unique molecular identifiers. TCRdb reanalysed the PCR reads using MiXCR and keeps one entry per CDR3 protein. Seen here are about 110,000 distinct CDR3 sequences, 23% observed once, and the top ten hold about 10%. Sequencing used PBMCs, mostly from graft donor cells, obtained 180 days after TCRalphabeta/CD19-depleted stem cell transplant. The receptors here all came from a male patient between 2 and 15 years old who had a stem cell transplant for chronic granulomatous disease, so the T cells may come from the graft donor.

This clonotype was recorded at least ten times. This chain joins TRBV20-1 and TRBJ2-1; the match to TRBD2 covers 8 bases. With V trimmed by 5 bases and J by 2 bases, 8 bases remained unmatched. The CDR3 has 15 amino acids. The germline CDR1 and CDR2 sequences are DFQATT and SNEGSKA (reference sequence). The CDR3 here is CSALLSGVTYNEQFF. The DNA for the CDR3 is TGCAGTGCTCTCCTTAGCGGGGTTACCTACAATGAGCAGTTCTTC.

There are many counts of this clonotype. The chain combines TRBV20-1 with TRBJ2-1; TRBD2 aligns across 8 bases. Germline trimming cut 6 bases from V and 0 bases from J; bases unmatched to any gene: 4. The CDR3 is made up of 14 amino acids. Germline CDR1 reads DFQATT; CDR2 reads SNEGSKA (reference sequence). The CDR3 sequence is CSATGTSSYNEQFF. In DNA, the CDR3 is TGCAGTGCAACCGGGACTAGCTCCTACAATGAGCAGTTCTTC.

There are many counts of this clonotype. The chain joins TRBV11-2 to TRBJ2-5; 10 nucleotides agree with TRBD2. Germline CDR1 reads SGHAT; CDR2 reads FQNNGV. The CDR3 consists of 16 residues. Trimming at V came to 1 base and at J to 4 bases, leaving 6 bases not matched to a gene. The CDR3 DNA is TGTGCCAGCAGCTTAGGGTCTTTAGCGGGAGGAGAGACCCAGTACTTC. It yields the protein CASSLGSLAGGETQYF.

This clonotype has only a few counts. The chain carries TRBV5-1 and TRBJ1-6, with unresolved D. CDR3 length: 16 amino acids. V was clipped by 4 bases and J by 0 bases, with 11 bases between them. The germline gives CDR1 SGHRS, CDR2 YFSETQ. CDR3 residues: CASSKRDHSYNSPLHF. The CDR3 DNA reads TGCGCCAGCAGCAAGAGGGATCACTCCTATAATTCACCCCTCCACTTT.

The chain uses TRBV4-2 and TRBJ1-5; D possibly corresponds to TRBD1 (5 bases). Trimming took 3 bases from V and 4 from J, leaving 16 bases between them. This CDR3 spans 16 amino acids. Germline assignment: CDR1 LGHNA and CDR2 YNFKEQ. For the CDR3, the DNA is TGTGCCAGCAGCCAGGGGGGGGGGTCAAGGAATCAGCCCCAGCATTTT. Translation gives CASSQGGGSRNQPQHF.

The chain recombines TRBV11-2 with TRBJ2-3, with D possibly being TRBD1 (6 bases). The germline V and J ends were trimmed by 0 bases and 7 bases, with 8 bases remaining between them. The germline V gene has CDR1 SGHAT and CDR2 FQNNGV. The CDR3 covers 13 residues. CDR3 residues: CASSLDRGNTQYF. The CDR3 DNA sequence: TGTGCCAGCAGCTTAGACAGGGGAAATACGCAGTATTTT. The full variable domain, in which reference TRBV11-2 and TRBJ2-3 provide the parts outside the CDR3, is EAGVAQSPRYKIIEKRQSVAFWCNPISGHATLYWYQQILGQGPKLLIQFQNNGVVDDSQLPKDRFSAERLKGVDSTLKIQPAKLEDSAVYLCASSLDRGNTQYFGPGTRLTVL.

This clonotype was picked up a small number of times. This could be a read error, since a much larger clone is one nucleotide away. V and J are TRBV20-1 and TRBJ1-6; 10 bases fit TRBD1. CDR1 is DFQATT, CDR2 SNEGSKA, per germline (reference sequence). The ends lost 3 bases at V and 9 bases at J; junction bases unmatched: 5. This CDR3 has 14 residues. CDR3: CSASPGTGVSPLHF. CDR3 coding DNA: TGCAGTGCTAGTCCCGGGACAGGGGTTTCACCCCTCCACTTT.

This clonotype has at least ten counts. The genes are TRBV20-1 and TRBJ1-5; the D gene is possibly TRBD1 (5 bases). Germline CDR1 and CDR2: DFQATT and SNEGSKA (reference sequence). The CDR3 is made up of 14 amino acids. The ends were cut back, 5 bases at V and 5 bases at J, with 16 bases in the middle. The CDR3 is CSAPGTRIDQPQHF. The CDR3 DNA sequence: TGCAGTGCTCCCGGGACCCGGATTGATCAGCCCCAGCATTTT.

CDR3: CSASAPGTGVSYEQYF. Written as DNA, the CDR3 is TGCAGTGCTAGCGCCCCCGGGACAGGGGTTTCGTACGAGCAGTACTTC. This rearrangement joins TRBV20-1 to TRBJ2-7; 10 bases agree with TRBD1. V was pared by 3 bases and J by 4 bases, with 12 bases of the junction left unmatched. The CDR3 loop spans 16 amino acids. The germline V gene encodes CDR1 DFQATT and CDR2 SNEGSKA (reference sequence).

The J gene is TRBJ2-7, the V gene TRBV24-1, with a tentative D call TRBD2 (5 bases). CDR1 is KGHDR and CDR2 is SFDVKD in the germline V gene. This CDR3 is 13 amino acids long. Trimming pared 4 bases from V and 2 bases from J, leaving 8 bases between. The CDR3 spells CATSDRGTYEQYF. CDR3 coding DNA: TGTGCCACCAGTGACCGGGGAACCTACGAGCAGTACTTC.

On this clonotype itself: A read error is possible here, since a much larger clone lies one base away. The V gene is TRBV20-1, the J gene TRBJ2-7, with 10 nucleotides matching TRBD2. The CDR3 runs 16 residues. The germline V gene encodes CDR1 DFQATT and CDR2 SNEGSKA (reference sequence). The CDR3 sequence: CSARDQPGLARYEHYF. For the CDR3, the DNA is TGCAGTGCTAGAGATCAACCGGGACTAGCGCGGTACGAGCATTACTTC.

This clonotype was observed many times. The chain is built from TRBV20-1 and TRBJ1-2; tentatively, D is TRBD1 (6 bases). This CDR3 region has 13 residues. V lost 3 bases and J lost 2, with 10 bases in between. The germline V gene encodes CDR1 DFQATT and CDR2 SNEGSKA (reference sequence). The CDR3 is CSARGGRNYGYTF. CDR3 nucleotide sequence: TGCAGTGCTAGGGGGGGCCGGAACTATGGCTACACCTTC.

This clonotype was recorded many times. The chain links TRBV5-1 to TRBJ2-5; D possibly corresponds to TRBD2 (6 bases). Germline V gene sequence: CDR1 SGHRS, CDR2 YFSETQ. With 1 base removed from V and 1 base from J, the gap between germline ends came to 11 bases. This CDR3 has 15 residues. The CDR3, as DNA: TGCGCCAGCAGCTTGTCACTAGCCGTCCAAGAGACCCAGTACTTC. It translates to CASSLSLAVQETQYF.

The chain is built from TRBV29-1 and TRBJ2-7, with 7 bases that match TRBD1. The CDR3 consists of 14 residues. V was clipped by 1 base and J by 4 bases; unmatched bases: 7. Germline V gives CDR1 SQVTM, CDR2 ANQGSEA. CDR3 region: CSVEGPGQPYEQYF. The CDR3 DNA sequence: TGCAGCGTTGAAGGTCCGGGACAGCCATACGAGCAGTACTTC.

This chain joins TRBV7-6 and TRBJ1-3; D is undetermined. Germline V CDR1 and CDR2: SGHVS, FNYEAQ. The CDR3 is made up of 16 amino acids. Trimming cost V 5 bases and J 0 bases, with 14 bases left between them. Here the CDR3 reads CASSPKDPHSGNTIYF. CDR3 sequence (DNA): TGTGCCAGCAGCCCAAAGGACCCTCACTCTGGAAACACCATATATTTT. Based on the CDR3 plus reference TRBV7-6 and TRBJ1-3, the full variable domain is GAGVSQSPRYKVTKRGQDVALRCDPISGHVSLYWYRQALGQGPEFLTYFNYEAQQDKSGLPNDRFSAERPEGSISTLTIQRTEQRDSAMYRCASSPKDPHSGNTIYFGEGSWLTVV.

This chain connects TRBV3-1 to TRBJ2-1; D might be TRBD1 (6 bases). Trimming took 10 bases from V and 5 from J, leaving 27 bases between them. Germline CDR1 reads LGHDT; CDR2 reads YNNKEL (reference sequence). This CDR3 has 17 residues. CDR3 sequence reads: CATCQEGVESSNNEQFF. Here the CDR3 DNA reads TGTGCCACCTGCCAAGAGGGGGTCGAGAGTTCGAACAATGAGCAGTTCTTC.

The chain employs TRBV5-1 and TRBJ2-5, with TRBD1 matching 9 bases. Trimming at V came to 4 bases and at J to 7 bases, leaving 17 bases not matched to a gene. CDR3 size: 17 residues. Germline assignment: CDR1 SGHRS and CDR2 YFSETQ. CDR3 coding DNA: TGCGCCAGCAGCCTAACGGTCGGGACAGGGTTTGGGGGGACCCAGTACTTC. Its translation is CASSLTVGTGFGGTQYF.

The chain links TRBV12-3 or TRBV12-4 to TRBJ2-7; 7 nucleotides line up with TRBD1. The CDR3 is made up of 15 amino acids. The trim removed 5 bases at V and 2 bases at J, leaving 9 bases unmatched. Here the CDR3 DNA reads TGTGCCAGCAGTATACTAATACAGGGGACCTACGAGCAGTACTTC. This encodes CASSILIQGTYEQYF.

This rearrangement joins TRBV7-9 to TRBJ2-4, with D perhaps matching TRBD1 (6 bases). This CDR3 has 16 amino acids. Trimming pared 4 bases from V and 5 bases from J, leaving 18 bases between. Germline CDR1 SEHNR, CDR2 FQNEAQ (reference sequence). The CDR3 bases are TGTGCCAGCAGCTACGAATGGGACAACGATCAAAACATTCAGTACTTC. Protein sequence: CASSYEWDNDQNIQYF.